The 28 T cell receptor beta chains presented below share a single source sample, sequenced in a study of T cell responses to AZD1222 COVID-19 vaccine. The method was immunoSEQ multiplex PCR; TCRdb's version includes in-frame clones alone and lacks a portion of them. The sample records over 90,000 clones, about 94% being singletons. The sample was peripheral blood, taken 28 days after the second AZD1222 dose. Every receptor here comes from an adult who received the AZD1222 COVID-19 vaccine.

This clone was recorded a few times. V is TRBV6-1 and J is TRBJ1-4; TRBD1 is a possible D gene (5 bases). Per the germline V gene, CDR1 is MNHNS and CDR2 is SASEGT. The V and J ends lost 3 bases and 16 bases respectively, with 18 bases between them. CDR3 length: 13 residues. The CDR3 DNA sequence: TGTGCCAGCAGTGATCTCCGGGGGGGTTATCGGTTTTTT. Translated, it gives CASSDLRGGYRFF.

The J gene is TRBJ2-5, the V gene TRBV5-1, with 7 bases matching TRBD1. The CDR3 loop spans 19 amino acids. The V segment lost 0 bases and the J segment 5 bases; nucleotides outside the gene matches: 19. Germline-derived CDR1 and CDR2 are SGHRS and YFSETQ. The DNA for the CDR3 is TGCGCCAGCAGCTTGGGACCTCTTTCTCACAGGGGTAAGATGGAGACCCAGTACTTC. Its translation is CASSLGPLSHRGKMETQYF.

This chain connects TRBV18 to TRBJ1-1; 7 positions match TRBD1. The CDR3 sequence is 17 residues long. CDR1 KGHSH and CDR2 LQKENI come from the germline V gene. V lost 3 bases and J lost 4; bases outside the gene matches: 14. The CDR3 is CASSPPTGIGRVTEAFF. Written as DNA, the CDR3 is TGTGCCAGCTCACCCCCGACAGGGATTGGTCGGGTCACTGAAGCTTTCTTT. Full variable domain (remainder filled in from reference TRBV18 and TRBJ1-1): NAGVMQNPRHLVRRRGQEARLRCSPMKGHSHVYWYRQLPEEGLKFMVYLQKENIIDESGMPKERFSAEFPKEGPSILRIQQVVRGDSAAYFCASSPPTGIGRVTEAFFGQGTRLTVV.

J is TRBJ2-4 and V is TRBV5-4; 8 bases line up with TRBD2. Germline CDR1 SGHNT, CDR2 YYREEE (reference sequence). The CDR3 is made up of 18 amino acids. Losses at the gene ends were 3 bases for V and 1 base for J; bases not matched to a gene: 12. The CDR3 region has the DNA TGTGCCAGCAGCTCCGCCCTGGTCCGCGGGGGGGCCAAAAACATTCAGTACTTC. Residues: CASSSALVRGGAKNIQYF.

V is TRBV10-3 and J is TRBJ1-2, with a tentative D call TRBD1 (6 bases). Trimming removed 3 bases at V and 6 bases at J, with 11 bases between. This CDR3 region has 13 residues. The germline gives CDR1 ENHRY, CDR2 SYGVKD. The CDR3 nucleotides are TGTGCCATCAGTGAACAGGGCCTGGATGGCTACACCTTC. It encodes CAISEQGLDGYTF.

CDR3 in DNA: TGCGCCAGCAGCCCCGAGCCTTCCTCTTATCAGCCCCAGCATTTT. This translates into CASSPEPSSYQPQHF. The chain joins TRBV5-1 to TRBJ1-5; D unclear. Trimming left V 4 bases short and J 5 bases short, with 16 bases between. The CDR3 contains 15 residues. CDR1 and CDR2 (germline): SGHRS, YFSETQ. Full variable domain (remainder filled in from reference TRBV5-1 and TRBJ1-5): KAGVTQTPRYLIKTRGQQVTLSCSPISGHRSVSWYQQTPGQGLQFLFEYFSETQRNKGNFPGRFSGRQFSNSRSEMNVSTLELGDSALYLCASSPEPSSYQPQHFGDGTRLSIL.

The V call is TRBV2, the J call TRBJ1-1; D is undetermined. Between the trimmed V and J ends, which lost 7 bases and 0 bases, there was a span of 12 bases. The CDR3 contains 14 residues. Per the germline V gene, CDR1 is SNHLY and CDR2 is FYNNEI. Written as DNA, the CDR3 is TGTGCCAGCAAGGACCGGAACATGAACACTGAAGCTTTCTTT. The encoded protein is CASKDRNMNTEAFF.

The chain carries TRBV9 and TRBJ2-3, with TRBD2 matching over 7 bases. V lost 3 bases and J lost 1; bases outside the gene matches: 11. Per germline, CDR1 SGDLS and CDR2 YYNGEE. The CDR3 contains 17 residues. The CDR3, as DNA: TGTGCCAGCAGCGCGAAGACCTCCCGGGGGGGCACAGATACGCAGTATTTT. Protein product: CASSAKTSRGGTDTQYF.

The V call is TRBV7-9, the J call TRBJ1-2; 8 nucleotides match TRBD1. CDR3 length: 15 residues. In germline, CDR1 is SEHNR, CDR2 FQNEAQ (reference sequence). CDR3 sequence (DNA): TGTGCAACCAAACCGGGGACAGGAGCCTACTATGGCTACACCTTC. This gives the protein CATKPGTGAYYGYTF.

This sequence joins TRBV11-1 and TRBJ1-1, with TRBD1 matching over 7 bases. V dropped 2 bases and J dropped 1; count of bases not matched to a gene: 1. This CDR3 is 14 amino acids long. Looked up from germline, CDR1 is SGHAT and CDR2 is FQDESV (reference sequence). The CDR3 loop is CASSLRQGNTEAFF. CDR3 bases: TGTGCCAGCAGCTTACGACAGGGGAACACTGAAGCTTTCTTT.

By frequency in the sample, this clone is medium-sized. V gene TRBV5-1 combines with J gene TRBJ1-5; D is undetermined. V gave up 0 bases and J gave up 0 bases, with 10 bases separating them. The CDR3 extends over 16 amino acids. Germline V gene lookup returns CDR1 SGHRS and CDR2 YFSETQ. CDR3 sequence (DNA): TGCGCCAGCAGCTTGGTAAGGGTCTATAGCAATCAGCCCCAGCATTTT. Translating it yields CASSLVRVYSNQPQHF.

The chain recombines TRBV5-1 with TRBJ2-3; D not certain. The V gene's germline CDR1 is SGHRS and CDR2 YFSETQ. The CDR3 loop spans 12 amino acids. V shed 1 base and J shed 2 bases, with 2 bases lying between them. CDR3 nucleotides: TGCGCCAGCAGCTTGACCACAGATACGCAGTATTTT. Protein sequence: CASSLTTDTQYF.

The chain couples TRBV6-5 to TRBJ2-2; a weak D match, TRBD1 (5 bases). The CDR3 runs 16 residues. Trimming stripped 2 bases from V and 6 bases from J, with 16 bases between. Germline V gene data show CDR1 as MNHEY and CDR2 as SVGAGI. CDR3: CASSYAGQPLSGELFF. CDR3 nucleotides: TGTGCCAGCAGTTACGCTGGACAACCCTTATCCGGGGAGCTGTTTTTT.

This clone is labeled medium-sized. As DNA, the CDR3 is TGTGCCAGCAGCTTAGTCAGGGGGCGGACCGGGGAGCTGTTTTTT. This sequence encodes CASSLVRGRTGELFF. The chain carries TRBV7-9 and TRBJ2-2; 8 bases align to TRBD1. This CDR3 is built from 15 residues. Germline CDR1 and CDR2: SEHNR and FQNEAQ (reference sequence). V dropped 1 base and J dropped 5; count of bases not matched to a gene: 3.

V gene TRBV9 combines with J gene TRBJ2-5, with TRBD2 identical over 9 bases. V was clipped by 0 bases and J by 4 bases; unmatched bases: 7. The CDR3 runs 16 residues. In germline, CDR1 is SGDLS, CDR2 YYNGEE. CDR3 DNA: TGTGCCAGCAGCGTAGACTCGCGGGGGGGCCGAGAGACCCAGTACTTC. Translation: CASSVDSRGGRETQYF.

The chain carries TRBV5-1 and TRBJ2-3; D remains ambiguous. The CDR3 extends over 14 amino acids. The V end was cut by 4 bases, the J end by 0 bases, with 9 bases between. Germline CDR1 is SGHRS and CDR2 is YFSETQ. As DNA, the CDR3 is TGCGCCAGCAGCCTACTTCCAAGCACAGATACGCAGTATTTT. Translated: CASSLLPSTDTQYF.

CDR3 DNA sequence: TGTGCCAGCAGCTCAGGACAGGGGCCCCGAAAAGGTGGCTACACCTTC. Protein product: CASSSGQGPRKGGYTF. The V and J genes are TRBV11-2 and TRBJ1-2, with 9 nucleotides matching TRBD1. The J segment lost 7 bases and the V segment lost 4 bases, leaving 13 bases of the junction unmatched. The CDR3 has 16 residues. Germline V lookup: CDR1 SGHAT, CDR2 FQNNGV.

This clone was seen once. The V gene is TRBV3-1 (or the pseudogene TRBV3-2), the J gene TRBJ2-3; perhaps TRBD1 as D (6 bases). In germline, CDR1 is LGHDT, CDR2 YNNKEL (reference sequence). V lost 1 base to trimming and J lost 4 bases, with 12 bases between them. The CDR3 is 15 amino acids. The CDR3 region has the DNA TGTGCCAGCAGCCAAGTAGCCCAGGGGTCAGATACGCAGTATTTT. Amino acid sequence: CASSQVAQGSDTQYF.

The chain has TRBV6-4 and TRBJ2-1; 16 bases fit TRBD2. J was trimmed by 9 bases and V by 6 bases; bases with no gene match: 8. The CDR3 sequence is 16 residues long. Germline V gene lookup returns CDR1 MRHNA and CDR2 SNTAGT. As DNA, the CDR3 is TGTGCCAGCAGCCCCGGGACTAGCGGGGGGGCCGGTGAGCAGTTCTTC. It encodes CASSPGTSGGAGEQFF.

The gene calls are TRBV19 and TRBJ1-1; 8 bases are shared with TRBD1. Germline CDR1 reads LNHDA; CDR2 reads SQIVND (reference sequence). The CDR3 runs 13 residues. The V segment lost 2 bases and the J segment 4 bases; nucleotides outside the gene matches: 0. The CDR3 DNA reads TGTGCCAGTAGTATAACAGGGGGCACTGAAGCTTTCTTT. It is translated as CASSITGGTEAFF.

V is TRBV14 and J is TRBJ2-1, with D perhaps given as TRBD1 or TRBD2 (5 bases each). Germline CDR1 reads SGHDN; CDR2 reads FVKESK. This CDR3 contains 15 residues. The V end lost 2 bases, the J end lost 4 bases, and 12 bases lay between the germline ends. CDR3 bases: TGTGCCAGCAGCCAACCGGGGCAGCTGTACAATGAGCAGTTCTTC. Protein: CASSQPGQLYNEQFF.

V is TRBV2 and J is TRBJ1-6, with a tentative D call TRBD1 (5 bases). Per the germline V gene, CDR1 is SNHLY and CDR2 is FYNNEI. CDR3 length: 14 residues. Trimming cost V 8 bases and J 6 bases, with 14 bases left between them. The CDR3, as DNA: TGTGCCAGCGGCTGGGCAGGGTTTAATTCACCCCTCCACTTT. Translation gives CASGWAGFNSPLHF. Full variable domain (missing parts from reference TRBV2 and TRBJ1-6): EPEVTQTPSHQVTQMGQEVILRCVPISNHLYFYWYRQILGQKVEFLVSFYNNEISEKSEIFDDQFSVERPDGSNFTLKIRSTKLEDSAMYFCASGWAGFNSPLHFGNGTRLTVT.

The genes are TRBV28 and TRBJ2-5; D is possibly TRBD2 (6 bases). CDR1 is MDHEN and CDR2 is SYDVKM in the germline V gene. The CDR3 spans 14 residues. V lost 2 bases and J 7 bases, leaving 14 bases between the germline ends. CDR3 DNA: TGTGCCAGCAGTTTAGGCCGGGACTTGGGGACCCAGTACTTC. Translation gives CASSLGRDLGTQYF.

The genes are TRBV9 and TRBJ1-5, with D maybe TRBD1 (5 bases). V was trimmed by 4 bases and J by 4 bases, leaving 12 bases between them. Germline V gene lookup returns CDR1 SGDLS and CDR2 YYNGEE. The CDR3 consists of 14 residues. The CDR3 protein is CASSPDGANQPQHF. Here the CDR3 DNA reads TGTGCCAGCAGCCCTGACGGGGCAAATCAGCCCCAGCATTTT.

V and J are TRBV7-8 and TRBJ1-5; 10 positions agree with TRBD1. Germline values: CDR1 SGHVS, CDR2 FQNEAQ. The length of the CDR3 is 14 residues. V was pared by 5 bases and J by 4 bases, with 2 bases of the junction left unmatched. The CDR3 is CASSTGQGNQPQHF. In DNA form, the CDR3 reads TGTGCCAGCAGCACGGGACAGGGGAATCAGCCCCAGCATTTT. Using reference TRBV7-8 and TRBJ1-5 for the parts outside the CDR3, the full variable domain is GAGVSQSPRYKVAKRGQDVALRCDPISGHVSLFWYQQALGQGPEFLTYFQNEAQLDKSGLPSDRFFAERPEGSVSTLKIQRTQQEDSAVYLCASSTGQGNQPQHFGDGTRLSIL.

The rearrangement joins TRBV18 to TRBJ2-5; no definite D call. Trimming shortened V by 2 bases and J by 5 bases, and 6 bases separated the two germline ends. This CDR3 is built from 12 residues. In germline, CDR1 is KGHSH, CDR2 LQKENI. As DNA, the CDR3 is TGTGCCAGCTCACCAAGTCGGGAGACCCAGTACTTC. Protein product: CASSPSRETQYF.

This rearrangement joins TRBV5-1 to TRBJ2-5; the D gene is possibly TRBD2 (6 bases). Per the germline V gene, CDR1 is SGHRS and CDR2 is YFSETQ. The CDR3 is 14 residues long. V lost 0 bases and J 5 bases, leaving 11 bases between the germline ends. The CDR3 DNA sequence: TGCGCCAGCAGCTTGGACGGAGGGCGGGAGACCCAGTACTTC. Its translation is CASSLDGGRETQYF.

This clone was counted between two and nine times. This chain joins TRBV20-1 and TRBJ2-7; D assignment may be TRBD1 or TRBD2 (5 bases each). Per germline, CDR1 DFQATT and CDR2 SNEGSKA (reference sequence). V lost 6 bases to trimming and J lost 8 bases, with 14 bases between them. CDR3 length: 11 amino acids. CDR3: CSALRGHKQYF. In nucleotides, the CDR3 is TGCAGTGCCCTGAGGGGCCACAAGCAGTACTTC.